The sample holds one count of the clone carrying this T cell receptor (beta chain). What it binds is not known. The sample comes from a study of T cell responses to AZD1222 COVID-19 vaccine. Points from the study as a whole: Scientists sampled the repertoires only once the peak T cell response had passed. Only a handful of people who got AZD1222 tested seropositive at baseline. Recipients of two AZD1222 doses showed rising Spike-specific TCR breadth and depth.

The table came from immunoSEQ multiplex PCR; TCRdb's copy has only in-frame clones and leaves some out. Of almost 70,000 clones listed, approximately 80% are singletons. The source material was peripheral blood, sampled 28 days after the second AZD1222 dose. This receptor was obtained from an adult who received the AZD1222 COVID-19 vaccine.

The DNA of the CDR3 is TGTGCCAGCAGCGTGACCCCAGGGAATACGCAGTATTTT. This codes for CASSVTPGNTQYF. The chain employs TRBV5-4 and TRBJ2-3, with D possibly being TRBD1 (5 bases). Trimming took off 4 bases at V and 7 bases at J, with 13 bases between the two ends. The CDR3 contains 13 residues. The V gene's germline CDR1 is SGHNT and CDR2 YYREEE (reference sequence).